A selection of T cell receptor beta chains follows, all from one sample in a study of T-cell reconstitution after alpha-beta-depleted transplantation in children. TCRdb re-analysed the PCR reads in MiXCR, keeping a single row per CDR3 protein. The sample carries some 280,000 distinct CDR3 sequences, 9.9% recorded once. The sample here was PBMCs from the stem cell graft donor, taken from the stem cell graft. Receptor source: a human donor who donated a stem cell graft to a child with SCID. Both conserved end residues are part of each CDR3. Each record gives: CDR3 length, clone size, V gene, D gene, J gene, CDR3 DNA, CDR3 protein. A D gene is named only where the DNA matches it firmly. Clone size appears in some rows only: once, few, many, or a class for an expanded clone.

14	few	TRBV29-1	NA	TRBJ1-5	TGCAGCGTTGCCACAGGAGATAGCAATCAGCCCCAGCATTTT	CSVATGDSNQPQHF
13	few	TRBV10-3	NA	TRBJ2-7	TGTGCCATCAGGCGACCCGACAGCTACGAGCAGTACTTC	CAIRRPDSYEQYF
14	NA	TRBV5-6	NA	TRBJ2-5	TGTGCCAGCAGCCTGGCCATGGGGCGAGAGACCCAGTACTTC	CASSLAMGRETQYF
14	many	TRBV4-2	NA	TRBJ2-7	TGTGCCAGCAGCCAAGACGGGGCACGGAACGAGCAGTACTTC	CASSQDGARNEQYF
11	NA	TRBV29-1	NA	TRBJ1-2	TGCAGCGTTGACCGAGAATTCAGCTACACCTTC	CSVDREFSYTF
14	few	TRBV6-5	NA	TRBJ2-1	TGTGCCAGCAGTTACTCGAGTGTTACCGATGAGCAGTTCTTC	CASSYSSVTDEQFF
13	NA	TRBV5-1	NA	TRBJ2-5	TGCGCCAGCAGCTTGTTCAACGAAGAGACCCAGTACTTC	CASSLFNEETQYF
16	NA	TRBV25-1	NA	TRBJ2-2	TGTGCCAGCAGTGGGACTCTGGGTGGGCGCACCGGGGAGCTGTTTTTT	CASSGTLGGRTGELFF
13	NA	TRBV18	NA	TRBJ2-3	TGTGCCAGCTCAGCTCCTAGCACAGATACGCAGTATTTT	CASSAPSTDTQYF
16	many	TRBV11-2	NA	TRBJ1-2	TGTGCCAGCAGCTCCCTAAGGGGAAGGAGTAAATATGGCTACACCTTC	CASSSLRGRSKYGYTF
14	few	TRBV10-2	NA	TRBJ1-1	TGCGCCAGCTTTCCCGCAACCACTAACACTGAAGCTTTCTTT	CASFPATTNTEAFF
13	few	TRBV9	NA	TRBJ1-6	TGTGCCAGCAGCGTAGGGGGAGGATCACCCCTCCACTTT	CASSVGGGSPLHF
13	few	TRBV29-1	NA	TRBJ2-7	TGCAGCGCGGCCCAGATTTCCTCCTACGAGCAGTACTTC	CSAAQISSYEQYF
13	many	TRBV20-1	NA	TRBJ2-7	TGCAGTGCTAGCCCCGGGCCAGACTACGAGCAGTACTTC	CSASPGPDYEQYF
12	few	TRBV20-1	NA	TRBJ2-7	TGCAGTGCTAGAGGAGTGGGGGACGAGCAGTACTTC	CSARGVGDEQYF
16	many	TRBV5-1	NA	TRBJ1-3	TGCGCCAGCAGCTTGGCGGGGGAGAGCTCTGGAAACACCATATATTTT	CASSLAGESSGNTIYF
15	NA	TRBV12-3/TRBV12-4	TRBD2	TRBJ2-3	TGTGCCAGCAGACTGACTAGCGAAAGCACAGATACGCAGTATTTT	CASRLTSESTDTQYF
18	many	TRBV18	NA	TRBJ2-2	TGTGCCAGCTCACCACCCAGAACGGACGTAGCGAACACCGGGGAGCTGTTTTTT	CASSPPRTDVANTGELFF
16	many	TRBV20-1	TRBD2	TRBJ2-1	TGCAGTGCTAGAGCGCGACTAGCGGGGACCTACAATGAGCAGTTCTTC	CSARARLAGTYNEQFF
14	NA	TRBV15	NA	TRBJ1-1	TGTGCCACCAGCAGAGCTGCACAGACCACTGAAGCTTTCTTT	CATSRAAQTTEAFF
15	few	TRBV4-1	NA	TRBJ2-7	TGCGCCAGCAGCCAAGCCCCGGGCACTTTCTACGAGCAGTACTTC	CASSQAPGTFYEQYF
11	many	TRBV12-3/TRBV12-4	NA	TRBJ2-4	TGTGCCAGCACCCTTGGGGGCATTCAGTACTTC	CASTLGGIQYF